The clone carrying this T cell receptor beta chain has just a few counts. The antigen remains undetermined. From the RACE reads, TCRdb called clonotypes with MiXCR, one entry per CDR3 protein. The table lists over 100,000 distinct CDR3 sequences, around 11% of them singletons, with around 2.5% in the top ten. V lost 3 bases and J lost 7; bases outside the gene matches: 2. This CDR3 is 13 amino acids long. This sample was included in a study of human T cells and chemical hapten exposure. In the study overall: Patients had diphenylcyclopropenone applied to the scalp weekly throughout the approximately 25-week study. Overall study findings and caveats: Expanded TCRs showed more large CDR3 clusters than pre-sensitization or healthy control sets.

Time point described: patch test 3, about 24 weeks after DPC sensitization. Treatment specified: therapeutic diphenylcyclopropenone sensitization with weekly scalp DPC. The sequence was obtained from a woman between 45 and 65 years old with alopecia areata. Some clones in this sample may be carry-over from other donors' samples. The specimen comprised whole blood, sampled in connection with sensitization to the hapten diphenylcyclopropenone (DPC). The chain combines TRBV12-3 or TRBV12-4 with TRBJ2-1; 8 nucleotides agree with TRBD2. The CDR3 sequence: CASSLERGNEQFF. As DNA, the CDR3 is TGTGCCAGCAGTTTGGAGCGGGGGAATGAGCAGTTCTTC.